This T cell receptor beta chain was sequenced for a study of cytomegalovirus exposure and HLA in healthy donors. Study-wide points: Associated with cytomegalovirus, according to the listing, were 170 or so TCR beta chains.

TCRdb's table, derived via immunoSEQ multiplex PCR, lists solely in-frame clones and lacks some. This sample carries 110,000 to 150,000 clones, approximately 94% of them seen once, and the ten largest clones take approximately 1.8%. This CDR3 spans 16 amino acids. Germline-derived CDR1 and CDR2 are SGHRS and YFSETQ. After removal of 4 bases from V and 8 bases from J, the junction contained 10 bases not matched to a gene. Note on this clone: The antigen is undetermined.

The sample was PBMCs. This chain connects TRBV5-1 to TRBJ2-4; TRBD2 matches 12 bases. The sequence derives from a young man in good health and CMV-seropositive. The CDR3 here is CASSPGLAGSSDIQYF. The CDR3 bases are TGCGCCAGCAGCCCAGGACTAGCGGGATCGTCGGACATTCAGTACTTC.